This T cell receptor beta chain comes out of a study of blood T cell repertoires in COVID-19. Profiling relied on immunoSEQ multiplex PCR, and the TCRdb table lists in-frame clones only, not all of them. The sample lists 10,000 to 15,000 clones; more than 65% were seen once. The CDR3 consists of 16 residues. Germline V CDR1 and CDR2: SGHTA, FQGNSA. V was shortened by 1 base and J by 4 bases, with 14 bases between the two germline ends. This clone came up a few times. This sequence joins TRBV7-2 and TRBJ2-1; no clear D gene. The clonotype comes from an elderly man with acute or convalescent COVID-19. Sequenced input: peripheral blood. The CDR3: CASSLGVQPTYNEQFF. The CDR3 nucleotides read TGTGCCAGCAGCTTAGGTGTACAGCCAACATACAATGAGCAGTTCTTC.